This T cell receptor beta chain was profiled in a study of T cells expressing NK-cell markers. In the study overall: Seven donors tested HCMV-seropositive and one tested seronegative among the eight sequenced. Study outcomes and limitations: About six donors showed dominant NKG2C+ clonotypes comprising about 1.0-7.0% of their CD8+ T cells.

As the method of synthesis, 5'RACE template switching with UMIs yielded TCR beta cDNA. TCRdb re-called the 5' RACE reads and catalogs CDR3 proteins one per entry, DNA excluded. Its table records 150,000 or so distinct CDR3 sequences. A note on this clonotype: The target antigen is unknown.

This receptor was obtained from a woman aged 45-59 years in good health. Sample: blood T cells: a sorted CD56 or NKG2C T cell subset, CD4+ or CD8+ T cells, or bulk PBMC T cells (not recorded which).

The CDR3 spells CASSRGSPSYNEQFF. J is TRBJ2-1 and V is TRBV5-4. The CDR3 has 15 amino acids. Germline V gene data show CDR1 as SGHNT and CDR2 as YYREEE (reference sequence).